These 2 T cell receptor beta chains were all obtained from the same sample, sequenced in a study of blood T cells in healthy people across ages. The use of a sample-barcoded 5' primer and a J-beta primer mix characterized a second PCR of about 6 to 11 cycles. TCRdb called the 5' RACE reads again in MiXCR, with one record for every CDR3 protein. Of approximately 810,000 distinct CDR3 sequences listed, more than 25% were seen once; the top ten hold roughly 17%. Sequencing was done on a sample of blood. The receptor source for this set is a woman over 75 in good health.

This clonotype was counted at least ten times. The V call is TRBV7-2, the J call TRBJ1-2; 9 positions agree with TRBD1. The CDR3 has 15 amino acids. The V gene's germline CDR1 is SGHTA and CDR2 FQGNSA. With 5 bases clipped from V and 5 bases from J, the junction kept 9 bases outside the gene matches. CDR3 sequence: CASSLGQGQGYGYTF. The DNA for the CDR3 is TGTGCCAGCAGCCTCGGACAGGGGCAAGGGTATGGCTACACCTTC.

This clonotype was counted only a few times. The V call is TRBV7-2, the J call TRBJ1-6, with no clear D. There are 13 residues in the CDR3. The germline CDR1 and CDR2 sequences are SGHTA and FQGNSA. V lost 5 bases, J lost 9 bases, and 11 bases lay in between. CDR3 amino acids: CASSPRLGSPLHF. CDR3 bases: TGTGCCAGCAGCCCTAGGCTAGGTTCACCCCTCCACTTT.